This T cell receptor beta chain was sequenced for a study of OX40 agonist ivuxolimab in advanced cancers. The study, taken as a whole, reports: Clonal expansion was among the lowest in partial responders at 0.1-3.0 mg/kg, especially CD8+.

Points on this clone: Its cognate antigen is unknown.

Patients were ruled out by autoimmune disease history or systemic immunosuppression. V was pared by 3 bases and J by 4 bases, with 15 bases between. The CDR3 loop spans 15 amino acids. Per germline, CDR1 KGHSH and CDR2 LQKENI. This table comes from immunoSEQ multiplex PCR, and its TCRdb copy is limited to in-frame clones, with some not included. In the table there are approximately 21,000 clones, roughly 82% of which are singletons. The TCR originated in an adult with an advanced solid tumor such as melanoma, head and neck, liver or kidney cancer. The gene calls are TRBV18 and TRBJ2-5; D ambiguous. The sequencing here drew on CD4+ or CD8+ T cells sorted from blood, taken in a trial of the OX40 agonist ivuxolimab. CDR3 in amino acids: CASSPQASSGETQYF. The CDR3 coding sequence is TGTGCCAGCTCACCCCAGGCCTCCTCGGGAGAGACCCAGTACTTC.